The 19 T cell receptor beta chains below all came from one sample that was sequenced in a study of cytomegalovirus exposure and HLA in healthy donors. A multiplex PCR was run with 60 Vbeta primers and 13 Jbeta primers. Profiled with immunoSEQ multiplex PCR; TCRdb holds only in-frame clones, not every one. This table holds around 190,000 clones, approximately 80% found once. The sequencing input was PBMCs. These receptors were taken from a woman between 45 and 65 years old in good health and CMV-seronegative.

V gene TRBV5-4 combines with J gene TRBJ2-3; 9 bases map to TRBD2. The J segment lost 6 bases and the V segment lost 3 bases, leaving 8 bases of the junction unmatched. This CDR3 is built from 15 residues. Germline CDR1 reads SGHNT; CDR2 reads YYREEE (reference sequence). The CDR3 spells CASSSRTSDYDTQYF. The CDR3 nucleotides read TGTGCCAGCAGCTCGCGGACTAGCGATTACGATACGCAGTATTTT.

The chain carries TRBV13 and TRBJ2-4, with 9 bases matching TRBD2. This CDR3 has 18 residues. The germline gives CDR1 PRHDT, CDR2 FYEKMQ (reference sequence). V trimming: 5 bases; J trimming: 6 bases; junction bases outside the gene matches: 17. The CDR3 region has the DNA TGTGCCAGCAGCGACCGACTAGCGGCCTTCCCCAGCGGAAACATTCAGTACTTC. Translating it yields CASSDRLAAFPSGNIQYF. Full variable domain (remainder filled in from reference TRBV13 and TRBJ2-4): AAGVIQSPRHLIKEKRETATLKCYPIPRHDTVYWYQQGPGQDPQFLISFYEKMQSDKGSIPDRFSAQQFSDYHSELNMSSLELGDSALYFCASSDRLAAFPSGNIQYFGAGTRLSVL.

V usage is TRBV27 and J usage is TRBJ2-1, with 11 bases matching TRBD1. Germline CDR1 reads MNHEY; CDR2 reads SMNVEV (reference sequence). V shed 4 bases and J 9 bases; nucleotides not matched to a gene: 8. The CDR3 is 15 residues long. The DNA for the CDR3 is TGTGCCAGCAGTTCCCCGGGACAGGGGGTTGGTGAGCAGTTCTTC. It is translated as CASSSPGQGVGEQFF.

The chain has TRBV5-8 and TRBJ1-4; 10 bases fit TRBD1. The trim removed 3 bases at V and 6 bases at J, leaving 11 bases unmatched. The CDR3 length is 17 residues. Germline CDR1 SGHTS, CDR2 YDEGEE. CDR3 sequence (DNA): TGTGCCAGCAGCTCACCCGGGGGGACAGGGGTGGATGAAAAACTGTTTTTT. It encodes CASSSPGGTGVDEKLFF.

The chain joins TRBV29-1 to TRBJ1-1, with a weak D call TRBD1 (5 bases). Germline loops: CDR1 SQVTM, CDR2 ANQGSEA. The CDR3 has 11 amino acids. The CDR3 bases are TGCAGTACCAGGGTCAACACTGAAGCTTTCTTT. It codes for CSTRVNTEAFF.

The V call is TRBV7-2, the J call TRBJ1-4, with 7 bases that match TRBD1. This CDR3 spans 15 amino acids. CDR1 and CDR2 (germline): SGHTA, FQGNSA. V was pared by 5 bases and J by 6 bases, with 9 bases of the junction left unmatched. The CDR3 coding sequence is TGTGCCAGCAGCAACCGGGACAGCGCCGATGAAAAACTGTTTTTT. It codes for CASSNRDSADEKLFF.

V is TRBV10-2 and J is TRBJ2-1, with TRBD2 matching over 11 bases. The CDR3 is 16 amino acids. With V trimmed by 7 bases and J by 7 bases, 12 bases remained unmatched. In germline, CDR1 is WSHSY, CDR2 SAAADI. CDR3 residues: CASTKTTSGARNEQFF. The CDR3 nucleotides read TGCGCCAGCACCAAAACGACTAGCGGGGCTCGGAATGAGCAGTTCTTC.

The V call is TRBV7-6, the J call TRBJ2-7; a possible D gene is TRBD2 (7 bases). V was clipped by 6 bases and J by 0 bases, with 18 bases between them. The germline V gene encodes CDR1 SGHVS and CDR2 FNYEAQ. CDR3 length: 16 residues. The CDR3 DNA follows: TGTGCCAGCAGTCCAGGGGCGGGGGCGAGCTCCTACGAGCAGTACTTC. Translated: CASSPGAGASSYEQYF.

The chain uses TRBV5-6 and TRBJ2-3; 13 nucleotides line up with TRBD2. Germline loops: CDR1 SGHDT, CDR2 YYEEEE. V lost 4 bases, J lost 1 base, and 6 bases stayed unmatched. The CDR3 is made up of 17 amino acids. Written as DNA, the CDR3 is TGTGCCAGCAGCGTTGGACTAGCGGGGGCTCGCACAGATACGCAGTATTTT. The encoded protein is CASSVGLAGARTDTQYF.

The rearrangement links TRBV7-2 to TRBJ1-5, with D perhaps matching TRBD1 (5 bases). CDR1 and CDR2 from the germline V gene are SGHTA and FQGNSA. Trimming removed 1 base at V and 15 bases at J, with 13 bases between. This CDR3 spans 12 amino acids. CDR3 loop: CASSLGGSLLHF. The CDR3 bases are TGTGCCAGCAGCTTAGGGGGCAGCCTACTGCATTTT.

V and J are TRBV5-4 and TRBJ2-1, with 10 bases lining up with TRBD2. Trimming removed 5 bases from V and 6 bases from J; junction bases left unmatched: 14. The germline V gene has CDR1 SGHNT and CDR2 YYREEE (reference sequence). CDR3 length: 17 amino acids. The DNA of the CDR3 is TGTGCCAGCAGTTCGGACTGGGCTAGCGGGAGTGCCAATGAGCAGTTCTTC. As protein: CASSSDWASGSANEQFF.

The V call is TRBV7-2, the J call TRBJ1-2, with TRBD1 matching 8 bases. The CDR3 loop spans 14 amino acids. CDR1 is SGHTA, CDR2 FQGNSA, per germline. Germline trimming cut 3 bases from V and 5 bases from J; bases unmatched to any gene: 5. CDR3 bases: TGTGCCAGCAGCTTCCGACAGGGGATATATGGCTACACCTTC. Translated, it gives CASSFRQGIYGYTF.

The J gene is TRBJ2-7, the V gene TRBV28, with 7 bases matching TRBD1. The CDR3 extends over 14 amino acids. The V segment lost 3 bases and the J segment 5 bases; nucleotides outside the gene matches: 7. CDR1 is MDHEN and CDR2 is SYDVKM in the germline V gene. The CDR3 loop reads CASSLIQGGNEQYF. CDR3 coding DNA: TGTGCCAGCAGTTTGATCCAAGGGGGCAACGAGCAGTACTTC.

This chain links TRBV5-5 with TRBJ1-1; 7 bases map to TRBD1. Unmatched junction bases numbered 8, after V lost 2 bases and J lost 1 base. CDR3 length: 16 amino acids. Germline lookup yields CDR1 SGHKS and CDR2 YYEKEE (reference sequence). In DNA, the CDR3 is TGTGCCAGCAGCTTTTCGCCTAACAGGGGGAACACTGAAGCTTTCTTT. Protein product: CASSFSPNRGNTEAFF.

The gene calls are TRBV27 and TRBJ1-2; 7 bases align to TRBD1. The germline V gene has CDR1 MNHEY and CDR2 SMNVEV (reference sequence). The CDR3 runs to 14 residues. With 4 bases clipped from V and 5 bases from J, the junction kept 7 bases outside the gene matches. The CDR3 DNA sequence: TGTGCCAGCAGTTCAAGACAGGGAGTTTATGGCTACACCTTC. Its translation is CASSSRQGVYGYTF.

The chain recombines TRBV7-8 with TRBJ2-7, with 7 positions matching TRBD2. Germline values: CDR1 SGHVS, CDR2 FQNEAQ. This CDR3 has 13 residues. The V and J ends lost 5 bases and 0 bases, in that order; junction bases with no gene match: 1. CDR3 in amino acids: CASSRGVSYEQYF. In DNA, the CDR3 is TGTGCCAGCAGCCGGGGGGTCTCCTACGAGCAGTACTTC.

This clone was seen a handful of times. The chain has TRBV6-5 and TRBJ1-2, with 7 bases lining up with TRBD1. Germline-derived CDR1 and CDR2 are MNHEY and SVGAGI. V dropped 0 bases and J dropped 8; count of bases not matched to a gene: 9. The CDR3 sequence is 15 residues long. CDR3 sequence (DNA): TGTGCCAGCAGTTACTCGCGGGACAGTCGAGGGGGCTACACCTTC. This sequence encodes CASSYSRDSRGGYTF.

V and J are TRBV5-1 and TRBJ2-7; TRBD2 matches at 7 bases. V trimming: 4 bases; J trimming: 1 base; junction bases outside the gene matches: 8. Per germline, CDR1 SGHRS and CDR2 YFSETQ. The CDR3 covers 15 residues. CDR3 nucleotide sequence: TGCGCCAGCAGCGAATCCGGGACTAAATCCTACGAGCAGTACTTC. It translates to CASSESGTKSYEQYF. The complete variable domain, with remaining parts taken from reference TRBV5-1 and TRBJ2-7, reads KAGVTQTPRYLIKTRGQQVTLSCSPISGHRSVSWYQQTPGQGLQFLFEYFSETQRNKGNFPGRFSGRQFSNSRSEMNVSTLELGDSALYLCASSESGTKSYEQYFGPGTRLTVT.

The chain has TRBV9 and TRBJ2-5; no reliable D call. The ends were cut back, 3 bases at V and 2 bases at J, with 11 bases in the middle. The CDR3 sequence is 14 residues long. The germline gives CDR1 SGDLS, CDR2 YYNGEE. The CDR3: CASSARGGQETQYF. CDR3 nucleotide sequence: TGTGCCAGCAGCGCCCGAGGCGGACAAGAGACCCAGTACTTC.